The table lists the clone carrying this T cell receptor beta chain with many counts. Deletions cut 0 bases from V and 6 bases from J, with 9 bases between. Germline V gives CDR1 MGHRA, CDR2 YSYEKL. This CDR3 region has 13 residues. The library attached unique molecular identifiers to individual cDNA molecules. Per the study methods: Sample-level TCR yields exhibited a median of about 96,000, with a range of about 20,000 to 690,600. TCRdb re-called the RACE reads through MiXCR, storing one row per CDR3 protein. Clone size and V and J calls follow TCRdb, not the original study. The sample contains fewer than 500,000 distinct CDR3 sequences, 4.8% of which appear only once. The data are from a study of human T cells and chemical hapten exposure. Study context: Upper inner arm skin measuring roughly 2 cm by roughly 2 cm received 2% DPC for sensitization. Small pooled library volume differences mainly caused per-sample TCR yield variation.

Documented time point: patch test 1, 2 weeks after DPC sensitization. This sample's treatment: therapeutic diphenylcyclopropenone sensitization with weekly scalp DPC. This receptor was identified in a woman aged 45-65 years with alopecia areata. Some clones in this sample may be carry-over from other donors' samples. V is TRBV4-1 and J is TRBJ2-7, with D maybe TRBD2 (6 bases). Source: whole blood, taken in connection with sensitization to the hapten diphenylcyclopropenone (DPC). CDR3 in DNA: TGCGCCAGCAGCCAAGATGACGGGGGCGAGCAGTACTTC. This encodes CASSQDDGGEQYF.